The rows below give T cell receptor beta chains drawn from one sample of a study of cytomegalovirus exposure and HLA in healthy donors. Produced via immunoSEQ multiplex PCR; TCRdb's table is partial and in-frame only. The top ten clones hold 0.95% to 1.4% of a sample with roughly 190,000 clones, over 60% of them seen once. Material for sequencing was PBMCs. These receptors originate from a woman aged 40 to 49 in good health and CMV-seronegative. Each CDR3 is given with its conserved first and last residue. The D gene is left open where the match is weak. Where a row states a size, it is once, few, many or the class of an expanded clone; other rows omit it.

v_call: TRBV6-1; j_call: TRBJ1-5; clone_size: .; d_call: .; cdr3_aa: CASSEAWFETVSNQPQHF; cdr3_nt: TGTGCCAGCAGTGAAGCGTGGTTCGAGACAGTTAGCAATCAGCCCCAGCATTTT
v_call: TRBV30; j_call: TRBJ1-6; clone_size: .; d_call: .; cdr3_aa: CAWSKGGNSPLHF; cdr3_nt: TGTGCCTGGAGTAAAGGAGGAAATTCACCCCTCCACTTT
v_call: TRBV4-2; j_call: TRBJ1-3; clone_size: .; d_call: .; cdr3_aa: CASSQESHRDPGNTIYF; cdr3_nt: TGTGCCAGCAGCCAAGAGTCCCACAGGGATCCTGGAAACACCATATATTTT
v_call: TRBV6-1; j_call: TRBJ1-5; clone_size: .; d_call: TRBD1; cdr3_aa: CASSRDRGVNQPQHF; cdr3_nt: TGTGCCAGCAGTCGGGACAGGGGGGTCAATCAGCCCCAGCATTTT
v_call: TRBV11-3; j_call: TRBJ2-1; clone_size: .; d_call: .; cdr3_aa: CASTWRSSYNEQFF; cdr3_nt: TGTGCCAGCACCTGGAGGAGTTCCTACAATGAGCAGTTCTTC
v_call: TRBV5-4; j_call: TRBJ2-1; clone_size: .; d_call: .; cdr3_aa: CASSYELGPYNEQFF; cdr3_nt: TGTGCCAGCAGCTATGAGCTGGGCCCCTACAATGAGCAGTTCTTC
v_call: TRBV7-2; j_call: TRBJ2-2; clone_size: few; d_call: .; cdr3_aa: CASSLPPTLGELFF; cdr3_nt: TGTGCCAGCAGCCTCCCCCCTACGCTTGGGGAGCTGTTTTTT
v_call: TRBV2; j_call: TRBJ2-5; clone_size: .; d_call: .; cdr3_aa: CASSEMIVQETQYF; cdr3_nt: TGTGCCAGCAGTGAGATGATAGTCCAAGAGACCCAGTACTTC
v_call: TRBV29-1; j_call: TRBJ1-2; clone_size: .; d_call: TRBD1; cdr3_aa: CSVYRQGATLGYTF; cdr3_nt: TGCAGCGTCTACCGACAGGGGGCGACTTTGGGCTACACCTTC
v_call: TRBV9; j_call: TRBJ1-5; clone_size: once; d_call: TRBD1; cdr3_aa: CASSVGQGINQPQHF; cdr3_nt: TGTGCCAGCAGCGTAGGACAGGGAATCAATCAGCCCCAGCATTTT
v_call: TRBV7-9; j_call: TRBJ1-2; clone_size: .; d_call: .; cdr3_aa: CASSLGTESNYGYTF; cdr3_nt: TGTGCCAGCAGCTTAGGGACAGAATCCAACTATGGCTACACCTTC
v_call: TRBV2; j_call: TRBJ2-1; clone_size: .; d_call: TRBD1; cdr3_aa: CASSEPQGAINEQFF; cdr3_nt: TGTGCCAGCAGTGAACCGCAGGGGGCGATCAATGAGCAGTTCTTC
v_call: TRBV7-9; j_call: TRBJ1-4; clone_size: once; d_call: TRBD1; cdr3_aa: CASSRGDRGFPEKLFF; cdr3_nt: TGTGCCAGCAGCCGCGGAGACAGGGGCTTTCCTGAAAAACTGTTTTTT
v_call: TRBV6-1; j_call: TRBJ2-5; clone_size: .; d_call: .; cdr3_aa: CASSEARLSRETQYF; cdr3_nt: TGTGCCAGCAGTGAAGCGCGGCTGTCCCGGGAGACCCAGTACTTC
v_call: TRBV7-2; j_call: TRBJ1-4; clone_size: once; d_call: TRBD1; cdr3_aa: CASSADRGREKLFF; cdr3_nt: TGTGCCAGCAGCGCGGACAGGGGAAGGGAAAAACTGTTTTTT
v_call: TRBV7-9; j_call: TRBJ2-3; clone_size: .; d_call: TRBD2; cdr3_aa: CASSFLAGADTQYF; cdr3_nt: TGTGCCAGCAGTTTCCTAGCGGGGGCAGATACGCAGTATTTT
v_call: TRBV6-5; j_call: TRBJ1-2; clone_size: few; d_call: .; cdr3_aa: CASSYVQGYGYTF; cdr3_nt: TGTGCCAGCAGTTACGTGCAGGGCTATGGCTACACCTTC
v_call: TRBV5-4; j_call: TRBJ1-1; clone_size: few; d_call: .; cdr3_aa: CASSPRERKGGSTEAFF; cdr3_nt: TGTGCCAGCAGCCCTAGAGAGCGGAAGGGGGGGAGCACTGAAGCTTTCTTT
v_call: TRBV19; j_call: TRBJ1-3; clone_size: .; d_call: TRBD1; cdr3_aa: CASTPDRSSGNTIYF; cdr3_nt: TGTGCCAGTACTCCGGACAGGAGCTCTGGAAACACCATATATTTT
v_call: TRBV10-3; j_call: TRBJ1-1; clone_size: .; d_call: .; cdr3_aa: CAISDEQQNTEAFF; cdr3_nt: TGTGCCATCAGTGATGAACAACAGAACACTGAAGCTTTCTTT
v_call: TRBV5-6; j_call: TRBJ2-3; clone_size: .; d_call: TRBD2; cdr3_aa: CASSSLSGSTDTQYF; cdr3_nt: TGTGCCAGCAGCTCCCTTAGCGGGAGTACAGATACGCAGTATTTT
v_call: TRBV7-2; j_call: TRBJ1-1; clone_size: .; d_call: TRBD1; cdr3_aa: CASSLEGGLTEAFF; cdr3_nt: TGTGCCAGCAGCTTAGAAGGGGGCCTGACTGAAGCTTTCTTT
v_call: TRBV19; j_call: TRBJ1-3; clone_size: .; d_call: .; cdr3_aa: CASSQGNGNTIYF; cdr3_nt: TGTGCCAGTAGTCAGGGAAACGGGAACACCATATATTTT
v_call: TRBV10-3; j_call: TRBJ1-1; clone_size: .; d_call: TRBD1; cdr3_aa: CAISDTGANTEAFF; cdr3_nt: TGTGCCATCAGTGACACAGGGGCGAACACTGAAGCTTTCTTT
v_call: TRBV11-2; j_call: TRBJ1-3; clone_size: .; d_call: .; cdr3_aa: CASSFARPGNTIYF; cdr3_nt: TGTGCCAGCAGCTTCGCCAGGCCTGGAAACACCATATATTTT
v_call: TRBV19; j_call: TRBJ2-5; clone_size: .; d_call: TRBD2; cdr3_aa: CASSIGLAGLETQYF; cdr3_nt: TGTGCCAGTAGTATCGGCCTAGCGGGATTGGAGACCCAGTACTTC
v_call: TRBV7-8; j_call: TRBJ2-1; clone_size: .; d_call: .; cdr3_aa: CASTEGSVYEQFF; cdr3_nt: TGTGCCAGCACGGAGGGCTCCGTGTATGAGCAGTTCTTC
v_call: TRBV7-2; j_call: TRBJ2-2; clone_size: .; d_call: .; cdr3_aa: CASSLRLAGLNFGELFF; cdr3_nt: TGTGCCAGCAGCTTAAGACTGGCCGGACTTAATTTCGGGGAGCTGTTTTTT
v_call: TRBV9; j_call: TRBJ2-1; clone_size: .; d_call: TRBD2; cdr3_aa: CASSPTSGNGDEQFF; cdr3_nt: TGTGCCAGCAGCCCGACTAGCGGGAACGGCGATGAGCAGTTCTTC
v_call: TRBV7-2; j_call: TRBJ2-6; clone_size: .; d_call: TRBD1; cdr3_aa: CASRRDSSGANVLTF; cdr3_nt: TGTGCCAGCAGGAGGGACAGCTCTGGGGCCAACGTCCTGACTTTC
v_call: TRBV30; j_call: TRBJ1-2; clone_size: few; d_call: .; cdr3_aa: CAWSQGLNYGYTF; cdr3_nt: TGTGCCTGGAGTCAGGGGCTGAACTATGGCTACACCTTC
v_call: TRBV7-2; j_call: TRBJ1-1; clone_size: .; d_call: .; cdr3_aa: CASSSSGATMNTEAFF; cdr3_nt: TGTGCCAGCAGCTCCTCAGGGGCCACGATGAACACTGAAGCTTTCTTT
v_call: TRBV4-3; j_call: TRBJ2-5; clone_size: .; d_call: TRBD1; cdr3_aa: CASSQDLGGTGTVETQYF; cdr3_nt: TGCGCCAGCAGCCAAGATCTAGGAGGGACAGGAACTGTTGAGACCCAGTACTTC
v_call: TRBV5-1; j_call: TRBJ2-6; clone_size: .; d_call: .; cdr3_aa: CASSLTASGANVLTF; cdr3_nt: TGCGCCAGCAGCTTGACAGCCTCTGGGGCCAACGTCCTGACTTTC
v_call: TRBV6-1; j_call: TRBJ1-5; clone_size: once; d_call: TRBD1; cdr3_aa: CASSVTGGQPQHF; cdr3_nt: TGTGCCAGCAGTGTCACAGGGGGGCAGCCCCAGCATTTT
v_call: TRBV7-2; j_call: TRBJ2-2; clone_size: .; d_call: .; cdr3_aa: CASSLASGAVGELFF; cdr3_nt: TGTGCCAGCAGCTTAGCTTCTGGAGCGGTCGGGGAGCTGTTTTTT
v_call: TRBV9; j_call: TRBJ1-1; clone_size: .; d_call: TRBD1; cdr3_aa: CASSAGQGMNTEAFF; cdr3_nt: TGTGCCAGCAGCGCCGGACAGGGGATGAACACTGAAGCTTTCTTT
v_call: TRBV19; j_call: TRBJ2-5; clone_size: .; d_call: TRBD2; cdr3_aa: CASALAGKYQETQYF; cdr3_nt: TGTGCCAGTGCGCTAGCGGGCAAGTACCAAGAGACCCAGTACTTC
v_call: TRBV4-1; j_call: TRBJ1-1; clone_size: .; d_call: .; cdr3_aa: CASSQDFPGDTEAFF; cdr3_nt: TGCGCCAGCAGCCAAGATTTCCCGGGGGACACTGAAGCTTTCTTT
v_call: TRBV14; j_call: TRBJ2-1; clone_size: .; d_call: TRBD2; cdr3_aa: CASSQGETSGTVSYNEQFF; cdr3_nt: TGTGCCAGCAGCCAGGGGGAGACTAGCGGGACCGTCTCCTACAATGAGCAGTTCTTC
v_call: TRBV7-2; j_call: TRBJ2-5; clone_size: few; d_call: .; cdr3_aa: CASSTGTTIRIETQYF; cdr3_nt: TGTGCCAGCAGCACCGGGACAACCATTAGGATAGAGACCCAGTACTTC